The 13 T cell receptor beta chains in this list originate from one sample, sequenced in a study of T cell changes during pregnancy in multiple sclerosis. The table came from immunoSEQ multiplex PCR; TCRdb's copy has only in-frame clones and leaves some out. The sample lists 40,000 to 45,000 clones, roughly 94% seen once, with more than 1.5% in the top ten. The sample was peripheral blood, taken in the third trimester of pregnancy. The source is a female donor with multiple sclerosis, enrolled in a pregnancy study.

The chain recombines TRBV28 with TRBJ2-1; a weak D match, TRBD2 (6 bases). Between the trimmed V and J ends, which lost 6 bases and 4 bases, there was a span of 16 bases. The V gene's germline CDR1 is MDHEN and CDR2 SYDVKM. This CDR3 spans 15 amino acids. CDR3: CASSRFGRGYNEQFF. For the CDR3, the DNA is TGTGCCAGCAGCCGTTTCGGGCGGGGTTACAATGAGCAGTTCTTC.

The chain is built from TRBV28 and TRBJ2-1; 10 positions match TRBD2. This CDR3 is built from 16 residues. V dropped 5 bases and J dropped 5; count of bases not matched to a gene: 9. Germline values: CDR1 MDHEN, CDR2 SYDVKM. CDR3 region: CASSPLRGLADNEQFF. The DNA for the CDR3 is TGTGCCAGCAGTCCTTTACGTGGACTAGCGGACAATGAGCAGTTCTTC.

This chain links TRBV6-6 with TRBJ1-3, with 7 positions matching TRBD1. The CDR3 loop spans 16 amino acids. In germline, CDR1 is MNHNY, CDR2 SVGAGI (reference sequence). Losses at the gene ends were 2 bases for V and 0 bases for J; bases not matched to a gene: 4. The CDR3 bases are TGTGCCAGCAGTTACCGGGGGACAGACTCTGGAAACACCATATATTTT. It translates to CASSYRGTDSGNTIYF.

The rearrangement links TRBV7-3 to TRBJ1-1; D not resolved. Germline V CDR1 and CDR2: SGHTA, FQGTGA. The CDR3 consists of 13 residues. Trimming removed 5 bases from V and 1 base from J, with 8 bases in between. CDR3 bases: TGTGCCAGCAGCAGAGACAAGAACACTGAAGCTTTCTTT. Amino acids: CASSRDKNTEAFF.

The chain combines TRBV7-9 with TRBJ2-1, with TRBD2 matching 10 bases. Germline V lookup: CDR1 SEHNR, CDR2 FQNEAQ (reference sequence). V shed 2 bases and J 7 bases; nucleotides not matched to a gene: 5. The CDR3 is 15 amino acids. In nucleotides, the CDR3 is TGTGCCAGCAGCTTATTTGCTAGCGGGGGAAATGAGCAGTTCTTC. It encodes CASSLFASGGNEQFF. Based on the CDR3 plus reference TRBV7-9 and TRBJ2-1, the full variable domain is DTGVSQNPRHKITKRGQNVTFRCDPISEHNRLYWYRQTLGQGPEFLTYFQNEAQLEKSRLLSDRFSAERPKGSFSTLEIQRTEQGDSAMYLCASSLFASGGNEQFFGPGTRLTVL.

The rearrangement links TRBV23-1 to TRBJ1-5; TRBD1 matches 7 bases. TRBV23-1 is given ORF status, its function remaining uncertain. The J segment lost 1 base and the V segment lost 2 bases, leaving 2 bases of the junction unmatched. The CDR3 totals 15 residues. The CDR3 DNA reads as TGCGCCAGCAGTCAAGACAGGGAAAGCAATCAGCCCCAGCATTTT. Its translation: CASSQDRESNQPQHF.

The chain has TRBV7-9 and TRBJ2-7; no clear D. CDR1 is SEHNR, CDR2 FQNEAQ, per germline (reference sequence). V was pared by 4 bases and J by 6 bases, with 7 bases between. The CDR3 runs to 11 residues. CDR3 residues: CASSSTPEQYF. DNA of the CDR3: TGTGCCAGCAGCTCTACCCCCGAGCAGTACTTC.

This chain connects TRBV5-1 to TRBJ1-2; TRBD1 aligns across 7 bases. The CDR3 covers 13 residues. J was trimmed by 6 bases and V by 3 bases; bases with no gene match: 5. The germline V gene has CDR1 SGHRS and CDR2 YFSETQ. CDR3 in amino acids: CASSSHRGDGYTF. The CDR3 DNA follows: TGCGCCAGCAGCTCCCACAGGGGTGATGGCTACACCTTC.

The J gene is TRBJ1-6, the V gene TRBV19; no clear D gene. Germline V gives CDR1 LNHDA, CDR2 SQIVND (reference sequence). This CDR3 contains 15 residues. Trimming shortened V by 3 bases and J by 8 bases, and 14 bases separated the two germline ends. The CDR3 DNA reads TGTGCCAGTAGTATCGGTGCGGGGATAGATTCACCCCTCCACTTT. Residues: CASSIGAGIDSPLHF.

This chain links TRBV9 with TRBJ2-5; 8 bases map to TRBD1. This CDR3 contains 14 residues. The germline CDR1 and CDR2 sequences are SGDLS and YYNGEE. The V gene end was trimmed by 4 bases and the J gene end by 4 bases; junction bases not matched to a gene: 6. The CDR3 DNA reads as TGTGCCAGCAGCTTACAGGGGGGATCAGAGACCCAGTACTTC. Amino acid sequence: CASSLQGGSETQYF. The full variable domain, with the rest looked up from reference TRBV9 and TRBJ2-5, is DSGVTQTPKHLITATGQRVTLRCSPRSGDLSVYWYQQSLDQGLQFLIQYYNGEERAKGNILERFSAQQFPDLHSELNLSSLELGDSALYFCASSLQGGSETQYFGPGTRLLVL.

V is TRBV28 and J is TRBJ2-2, with TRBD1 identical over 7 bases. This CDR3 contains 15 residues. V lost 9 bases, J lost 5 bases, and 12 bases stayed unmatched. Germline CDR1 is MDHEN and CDR2 is SYDVKM. DNA of the CDR3: TGTGCCAGTAACCAGGGGGAGCGTATTACCGGGGAGCTGTTTTTT. Translating it yields CASNQGERITGELFF.

The chain couples TRBV10-3 to TRBJ2-1; D might be TRBD2 (5 bases). The germline V gene encodes CDR1 ENHRY and CDR2 SYGVKD. CDR3 length equals 13 residues. Trimming removed 2 bases from V and 9 bases from J, with 11 bases in between. CDR3 DNA: TGTGCCATCAGTGAGGAAGTGCGGGTTGAGCAGTTCTTC. Translation gives CAISEEVRVEQFF.

A single count supports this clone. This sequence joins TRBV4-2 and TRBJ2-5, with 10 bases identical to TRBD2. The CDR3 covers 19 residues. V lost 0 bases to trimming and J lost 5 bases; unmatched junction nucleotides: 15. The germline V gene encodes CDR1 LGHNA and CDR2 YNFKEQ. The CDR3 DNA is TGTGCCAGCAGCCAAGACGGGGCTAGCGGGAGTATCATAATGGAGACCCAGTACTTC. Protein sequence: CASSQDGASGSIIMETQYF.